This T cell receptor beta chain was sequenced during a study of T cells after yellow fever vaccination. Study-level results: A limited proportion of clonotypes was detected within both the CD4 and CD8 compartments.

MiXCR, run by TCRdb on the 5' RACE reads, gives a single entry per CDR3 protein. Of tens of thousands of distinct CDR3 sequences in the sample, 3.4% are singletons; the top ten hold more than 0.75%. This clonotype was observed at least ten times. CDR3 size: 18 residues. J gave up 5 bases and V 2 bases, and 14 bases lay outside the gene matches. The V gene is TRBV12-3 or TRBV12-4, the J gene TRBJ2-1, with 8 nucleotides matching TRBD2. Source: PBMCs, either bulk or a sorted T-cell subset (CD4+, CD8+, memory, or dextramer-sorted; not recorded which), taken more than 40 days after the first yellow fever vaccination. This clonotype was sampled from a young man who received the YFV17D yellow fever vaccine. DNA of the CDR3: TGTGCCAGCAGTTTACCCCCTTGGAGCGGGGGCCAAAACAATGAGCAGTTCTTC. It is translated as CASSLPPWSGGQNNEQFF.